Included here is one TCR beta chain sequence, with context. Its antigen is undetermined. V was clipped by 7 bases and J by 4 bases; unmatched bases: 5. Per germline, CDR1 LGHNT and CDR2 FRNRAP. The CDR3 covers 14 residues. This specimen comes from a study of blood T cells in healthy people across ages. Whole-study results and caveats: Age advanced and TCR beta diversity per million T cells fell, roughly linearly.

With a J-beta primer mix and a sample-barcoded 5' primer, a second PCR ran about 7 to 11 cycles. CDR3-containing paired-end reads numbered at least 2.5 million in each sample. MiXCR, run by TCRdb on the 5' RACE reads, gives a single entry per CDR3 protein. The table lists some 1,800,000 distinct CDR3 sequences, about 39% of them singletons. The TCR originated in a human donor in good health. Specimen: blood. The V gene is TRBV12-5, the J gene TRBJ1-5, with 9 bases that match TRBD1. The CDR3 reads CASVPGQGNQPQHF. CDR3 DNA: TGTGCTAGTGTCCCTGGACAGGGGAATCAGCCCCAGCATTTT.